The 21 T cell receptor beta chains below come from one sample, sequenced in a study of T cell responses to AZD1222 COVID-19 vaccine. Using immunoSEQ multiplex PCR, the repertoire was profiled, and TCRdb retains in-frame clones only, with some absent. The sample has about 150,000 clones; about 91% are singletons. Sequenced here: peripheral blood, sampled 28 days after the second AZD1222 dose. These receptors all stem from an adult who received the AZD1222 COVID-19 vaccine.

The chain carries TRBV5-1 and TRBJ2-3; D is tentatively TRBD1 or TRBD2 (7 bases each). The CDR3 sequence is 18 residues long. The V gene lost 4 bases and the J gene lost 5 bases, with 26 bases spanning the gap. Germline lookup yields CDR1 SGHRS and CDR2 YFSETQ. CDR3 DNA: TGCGCCAGCAGCCTACAGGGGAGTCAGGGGGGGCGTCGAGATACGCAGTATTTT. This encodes CASSLQGSQGGRRDTQYF.

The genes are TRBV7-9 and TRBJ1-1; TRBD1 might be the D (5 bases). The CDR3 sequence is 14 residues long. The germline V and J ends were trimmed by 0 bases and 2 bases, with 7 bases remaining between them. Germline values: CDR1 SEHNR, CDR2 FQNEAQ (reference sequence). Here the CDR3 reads CASSLAQGNTEAFF. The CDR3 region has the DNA TGTGCCAGCAGCTTAGCCCAGGGTAACACTGAAGCTTTCTTT.

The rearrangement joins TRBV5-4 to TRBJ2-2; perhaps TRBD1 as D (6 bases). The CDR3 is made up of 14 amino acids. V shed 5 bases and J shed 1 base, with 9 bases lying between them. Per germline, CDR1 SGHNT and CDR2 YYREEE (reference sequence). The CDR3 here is CASRGTKNTGELFF. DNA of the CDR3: TGTGCCAGCAGAGGGACAAAGAACACCGGGGAGCTGTTTTTT.

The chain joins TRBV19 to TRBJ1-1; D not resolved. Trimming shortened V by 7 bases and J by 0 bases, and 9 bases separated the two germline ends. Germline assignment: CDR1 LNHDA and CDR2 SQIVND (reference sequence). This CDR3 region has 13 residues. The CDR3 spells CASNEPLNTEAFF. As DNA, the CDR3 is TGTGCCAGTAATGAGCCCCTGAACACTGAAGCTTTCTTT.

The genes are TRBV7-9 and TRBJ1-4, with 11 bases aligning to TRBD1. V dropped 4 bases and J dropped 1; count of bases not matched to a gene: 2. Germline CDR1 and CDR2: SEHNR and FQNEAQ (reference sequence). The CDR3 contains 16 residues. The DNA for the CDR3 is TGTGCCAGCAGCTGGGGACAGGGGGGAACTAATGAAAAACTGTTTTTT. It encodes CASSWGQGGTNEKLFF.

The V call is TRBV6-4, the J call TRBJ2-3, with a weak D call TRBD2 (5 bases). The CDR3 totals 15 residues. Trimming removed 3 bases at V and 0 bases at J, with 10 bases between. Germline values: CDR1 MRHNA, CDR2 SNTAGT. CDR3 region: CASSEGGWSTDTQYF. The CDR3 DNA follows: TGTGCCAGCAGTGAAGGCGGGTGGAGCACAGATACGCAGTATTTT.

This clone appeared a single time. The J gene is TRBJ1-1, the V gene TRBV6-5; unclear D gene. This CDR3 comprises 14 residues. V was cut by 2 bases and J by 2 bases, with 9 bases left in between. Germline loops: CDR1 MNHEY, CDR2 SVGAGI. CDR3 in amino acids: CASSYGRLNTEAFF. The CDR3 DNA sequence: TGTGCCAGCAGTTACGGACGGTTAAACACTGAAGCTTTCTTT.

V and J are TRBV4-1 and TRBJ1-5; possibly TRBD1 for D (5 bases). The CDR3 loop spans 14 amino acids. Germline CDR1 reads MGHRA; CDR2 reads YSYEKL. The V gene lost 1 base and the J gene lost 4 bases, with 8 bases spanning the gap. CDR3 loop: CASSQGWGNQPQHF. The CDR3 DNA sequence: TGCGCCAGCAGCCAAGGGTGGGGGAATCAGCCCCAGCATTTT.

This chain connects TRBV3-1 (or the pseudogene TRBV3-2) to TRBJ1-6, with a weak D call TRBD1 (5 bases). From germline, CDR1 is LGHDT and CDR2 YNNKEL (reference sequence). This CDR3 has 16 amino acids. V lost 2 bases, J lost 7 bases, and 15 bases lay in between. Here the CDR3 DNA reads TGTGCCAGCAGCCAAACTACGGGGGTCTGGAATTCACCCCTCCACTTT. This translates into CASSQTTGVWNSPLHF.

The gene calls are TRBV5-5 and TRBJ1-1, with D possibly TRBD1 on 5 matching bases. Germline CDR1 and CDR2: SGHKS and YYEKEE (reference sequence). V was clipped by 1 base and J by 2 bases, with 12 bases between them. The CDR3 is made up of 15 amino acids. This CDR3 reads CASSLSPGANTEAFF. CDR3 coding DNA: TGTGCCAGCAGCTTGTCCCCTGGGGCTAACACTGAAGCTTTCTTT. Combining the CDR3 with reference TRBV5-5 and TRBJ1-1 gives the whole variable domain DAGVTQSPTHLIKTRGQQVTLRCSPISGHKSVSWYQQVLGQGPQFIFQYYEKEERGRGNFPDRFSARQFPNYSSELNVNALLLGDSALYLCASSLSPGANTEAFFGQGTRLTVV.

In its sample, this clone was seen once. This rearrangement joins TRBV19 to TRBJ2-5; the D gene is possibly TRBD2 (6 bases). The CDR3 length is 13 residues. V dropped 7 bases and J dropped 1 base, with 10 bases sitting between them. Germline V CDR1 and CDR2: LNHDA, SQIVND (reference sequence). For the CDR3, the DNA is TGTGCCAGTAATCGGGGGACCCAAGAGACCCAGTACTTC. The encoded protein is CASNRGTQETQYF.

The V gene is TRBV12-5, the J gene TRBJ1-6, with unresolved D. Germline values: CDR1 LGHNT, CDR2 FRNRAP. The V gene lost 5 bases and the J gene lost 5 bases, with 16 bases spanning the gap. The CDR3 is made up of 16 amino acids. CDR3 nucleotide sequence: TGTGCTAGTGGTGGAGGACGAAGGACTGATAATTCACCCCTCCACTTT. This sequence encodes CASGGGRRTDNSPLHF.

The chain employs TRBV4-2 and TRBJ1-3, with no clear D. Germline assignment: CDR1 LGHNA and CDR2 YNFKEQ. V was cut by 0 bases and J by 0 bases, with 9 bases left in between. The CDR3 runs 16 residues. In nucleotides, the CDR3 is TGTGCCAGCAGCCAAGATCTCTCGAACTCTGGAAACACCATATATTTT. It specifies CASSQDLSNSGNTIYF.

The CDR3 bases are TGTGCCAGCAGCTTAGTTCAGGGGTTAGCCAAAAACATTCAGTACTTC. It specifies CASSLVQGLAKNIQYF. The chain couples TRBV7-9 to TRBJ2-4, with D maybe TRBD1 (6 bases). Germline V gene sequence: CDR1 SEHNR, CDR2 FQNEAQ (reference sequence). This CDR3 has 16 residues. Trimming removed 1 base at V and 0 bases at J, with 10 bases between.

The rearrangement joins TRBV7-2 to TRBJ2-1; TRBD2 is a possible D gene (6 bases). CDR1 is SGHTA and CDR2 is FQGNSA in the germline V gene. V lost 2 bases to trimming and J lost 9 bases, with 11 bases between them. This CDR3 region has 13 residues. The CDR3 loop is CASSLKAGTEQFF. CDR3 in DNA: TGTGCCAGCAGCTTAAAGGCGGGGACTGAGCAGTTCTTC.

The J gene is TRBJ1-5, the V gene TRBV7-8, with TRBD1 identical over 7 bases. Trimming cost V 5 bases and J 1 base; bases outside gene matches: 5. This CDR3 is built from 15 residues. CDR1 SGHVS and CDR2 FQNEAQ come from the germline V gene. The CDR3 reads CASSRDRVSNQPQHF. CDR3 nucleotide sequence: TGTGCCAGCAGCCGAGACAGGGTCAGCAATCAGCCCCAGCATTTT. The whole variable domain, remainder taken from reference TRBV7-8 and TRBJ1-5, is GAGVSQSPRYKVAKRGQDVALRCDPISGHVSLFWYQQALGQGPEFLTYFQNEAQLDKSGLPSDRFFAERPEGSVSTLKIQRTQQEDSAVYLCASSRDRVSNQPQHFGDGTRLSIL.

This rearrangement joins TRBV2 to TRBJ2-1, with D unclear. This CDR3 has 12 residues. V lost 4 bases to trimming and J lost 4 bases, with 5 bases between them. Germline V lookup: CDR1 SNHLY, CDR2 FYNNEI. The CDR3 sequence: CASSARYNEQFF. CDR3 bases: TGTGCCAGCAGTGCCAGGTACAATGAGCAGTTCTTC.

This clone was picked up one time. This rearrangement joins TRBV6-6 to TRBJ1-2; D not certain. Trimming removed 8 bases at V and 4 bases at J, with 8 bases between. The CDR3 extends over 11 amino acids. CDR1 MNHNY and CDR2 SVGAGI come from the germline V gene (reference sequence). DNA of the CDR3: TGTGCCAGCGGAACGCCCTATGGCTACACCTTC. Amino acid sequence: CASGTPYGYTF.

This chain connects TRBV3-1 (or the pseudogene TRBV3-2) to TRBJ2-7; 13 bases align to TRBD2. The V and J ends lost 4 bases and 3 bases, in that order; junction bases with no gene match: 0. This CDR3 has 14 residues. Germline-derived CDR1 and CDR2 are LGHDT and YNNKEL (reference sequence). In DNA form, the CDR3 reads TGTGCCAGCAGCCGGACTAGCGGGAGCTACGAGCAGTACTTC. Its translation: CASSRTSGSYEQYF.

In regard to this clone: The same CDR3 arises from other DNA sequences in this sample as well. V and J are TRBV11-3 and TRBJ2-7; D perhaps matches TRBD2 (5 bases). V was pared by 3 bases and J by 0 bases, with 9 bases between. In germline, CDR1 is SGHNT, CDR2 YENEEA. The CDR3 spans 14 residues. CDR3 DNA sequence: TGTGCCAGCAGCTTTGAGGGAAACTCCTACGAGCAGTACTTC. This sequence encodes CASSFEGNSYEQYF.

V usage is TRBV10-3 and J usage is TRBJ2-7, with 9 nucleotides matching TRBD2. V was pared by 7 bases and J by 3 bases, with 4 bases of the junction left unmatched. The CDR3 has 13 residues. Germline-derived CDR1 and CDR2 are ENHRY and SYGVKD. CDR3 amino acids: CAINQRGDYEQYF. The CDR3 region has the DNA TGTGCCATCAACCAGCGGGGGGACTACGAGCAGTACTTC.